The 21 T cell receptor beta chains below were found in one sample sequenced in a study of Ad26.COV2.S vaccination and SARS-CoV-2 variants. Clones were sequenced by immunoSEQ multiplex PCR, and TCRdb holds only the in-frame ones, with some missing. The sample yields hundreds of thousands of clones, more than 70% seen once. Treatment: about 20 received Ad26.COV2.S at low or high dose, single or two shots; 5 received placebo; per-sample allocation not given. After the first vaccine or placebo injection, samples were drawn on day 63. The sequencing used peripheral blood, collected in a trial of Ad26.COV2.S vaccine versus placebo. These receptors were obtained from a person between 18 and 65 years old who received the Ad26.COV2.S COVID-19 vaccine or a placebo.

The V gene is TRBV5-6, the J gene TRBJ1-1, with TRBD1 matching 9 bases. The CDR3 length is 15 residues. Germline V gene sequence: CDR1 SGHDT, CDR2 YYEEEE. Losses at the gene ends were 0 bases for V and 4 bases for J; bases not matched to a gene: 4. The CDR3 sequence is CASSLGDRGSTEAFF. The CDR3, as DNA: TGTGCCAGCAGCTTGGGAGACAGGGGGTCCACTGAAGCTTTCTTT.

This chain joins TRBV12-3 or TRBV12-4 and TRBJ2-4; D is undetermined. Trimming pared 7 bases from V and 7 bases from J, leaving 11 bases between. This CDR3 region has 12 residues. The DNA for the CDR3 is TGTGCCAGCAAGGCCGGAGCCAACATTCAGTACTTC. Protein: CASKAGANIQYF.

This clone has only one observation. The chain is built from TRBV27 and TRBJ2-7; D not certain. Per germline, CDR1 MNHEY and CDR2 SMNVEV (reference sequence). This CDR3 is 17 amino acids long. V shed 6 bases and J shed 3 bases, with 24 bases lying between them. CDR3 nucleotide sequence: TGTGCCAGCAGAGGCCCAGAATCGACCTTTTCTAGCTACGAGCAGTACTTC. Its protein product is CASRGPESTFSSYEQYF.

The J gene is TRBJ2-1, the V gene TRBV11-2; 12 nucleotides match TRBD2. This CDR3 has 16 amino acids. V lost 5 bases to trimming and J lost 7 bases; unmatched junction nucleotides: 9. Germline CDR1 and CDR2: SGHAT and FQNNGV. The CDR3 sequence: CASSPGGTSGWNEQFF. The CDR3 DNA sequence: TGTGCCAGCAGCCCCGGGGGGACTAGCGGGTGGAATGAGCAGTTCTTC.

This chain connects TRBV4-3 to TRBJ1-2, with 9 bases that match TRBD1. V lost 0 bases and J lost 4; bases outside the gene matches: 6. CDR1 and CDR2 from the germline V gene are LGHNA and YSLEER. The CDR3 is 16 amino acids. The CDR3 here is CASSQDPGTGFYGYTF. CDR3 nucleotide sequence: TGCGCCAGCAGCCAAGATCCCGGGACAGGGTTCTATGGCTACACCTTC.

This clone was recorded once. The genes are TRBV15 and TRBJ1-1; D perhaps matches TRBD1 (6 bases). V was cut by 0 bases and J by 4 bases, with 12 bases left in between. Germline V gene lookup returns CDR1 LNHNV and CDR2 YYDKDF (reference sequence). The CDR3 loop spans 15 amino acids. In DNA, the CDR3 is TGTGCCACCAGCAGAGATAGGGGGGATGGCACTGAAGCTTTCTTT. As protein: CATSRDRGDGTEAFF. Together with reference TRBV15 and TRBJ1-1, the CDR3 gives the full variable domain: DAMVIQNPRYQVTQFGKPVTLSCSQTLNHNVMYWYQQKSSQAPKLLFHYYDKDFNNEADTPDNFQSRRPNTSFCFLDIRSPGLGDTAMYLCATSRDRGDGTEAFFGQGTRLTVV.

The CDR3 sequence: CASSLSAVANGYTF. The DNA of the CDR3 is TGTGCCAGCAGTTTATCGGCAGTCGCAAATGGCTACACCTTC. The chain couples TRBV27 to TRBJ1-2; D remains unclear. V lost 0 bases to trimming and J lost 6 bases, with 11 bases between them. This CDR3 is 14 amino acids long. Germline loops: CDR1 MNHEY, CDR2 SMNVEV (reference sequence).

The rearrangement links TRBV5-1 to TRBJ2-5; 8 bases fit TRBD1. The CDR3 spans 14 residues. Germline lookup yields CDR1 SGHRS and CDR2 YFSETQ. Trimming took 2 bases from V and 5 from J; bases not matched to a gene: 5. The CDR3 spells CASSFGQGYETQYF. For the CDR3, the DNA is TGCGCCAGCAGCTTTGGACAGGGTTACGAGACCCAGTACTTC.

This chain connects TRBV19 to TRBJ2-2; 8 positions agree with TRBD1. CDR3 length: 17 amino acids. From germline, CDR1 is LNHDA and CDR2 SQIVND (reference sequence). Trimming at V came to 6 bases and at J to 10 bases, leaving 19 bases not matched to a gene. CDR3 sequence reads: CASRINPGQVSLPELFF. In nucleotides, the CDR3 is TGTGCCAGTAGGATAAATCCGGGACAGGTTTCTTTACCGGAGCTGTTTTTT.

The J gene is TRBJ1-2, the V gene TRBV2; tentative D call: TRBD1 (5 bases). V lost 3 bases to trimming and J lost 5 bases, with 13 bases between them. CDR1 SNHLY and CDR2 FYNNEI come from the germline V gene. CDR3 size: 14 residues. The CDR3 protein is CASSDRTGGYGYTF. The CDR3 DNA reads TGTGCCAGCAGTGATAGGACCGGGGGATATGGCTACACCTTC. The full variable domain, in which reference TRBV2 and TRBJ1-2 provide the parts outside the CDR3, is EPEVTQTPSHQVTQMGQEVILRCVPISNHLYFYWYRQILGQKVEFLVSFYNNEISEKSEIFDDQFSVERPDGSNFTLKIRSTKLEDSAMYFCASSDRTGGYGYTFGSGTRLTVV.

The V call is TRBV29-1, the J call TRBJ1-1; D gene unclear. Germline V gene sequence: CDR1 SQVTM, CDR2 ANQGSEA. This CDR3 spans 13 amino acids. V shed 4 bases and J shed 5 bases, with 14 bases lying between them. CDR3 in DNA: TGCAGCGTTGTCGGGAGTTTCGAAACTGAAGCTTTCTTT. It is translated as CSVVGSFETEAFF. Combining the CDR3 with reference TRBV29-1 and TRBJ1-1 gives the whole variable domain SAVISQKPSRDICQRGTSLTIQCQVDSQVTMMFWYRQQPGQSLTLIATANQGSEATYESGFVIDKFPISRPNLTFSTLTVSNMSPEDSSIYLCSVVGSFETEAFFGQGTRLTVV.

This chain uses TRBV6-5 with TRBJ1-2, with D perhaps TRBD1 (6 bases). The V gene lost 5 bases and the J gene lost 4 bases, with 14 bases spanning the gap. Germline-derived CDR1 and CDR2 are MNHEY and SVGAGI. The CDR3 is 14 amino acids. CDR3 sequence: CASSPGHGPYGYTF. DNA for the CDR3: TGTGCCAGCAGTCCGGGACATGGACCCTATGGCTACACCTTC.

This sequence joins TRBV20-1 and TRBJ2-1; D is perhaps TRBD2 (5 bases). The germline gives CDR1 DFQATT, CDR2 SNEGSKA (reference sequence). V lost 1 base and J lost 12, with 10 bases in between. The CDR3 spans 11 residues. The CDR3 here is CSARGAGGQFF. The CDR3 nucleotides read TGCAGTGCTAGAGGGGCGGGTGGGCAGTTCTTC.

CDR3 in DNA: TGCGCCAGCAGCTCGAGGTCCAGGGAAGATACGCAGTATTTT. Translation gives CASSSRSREDTQYF. The chain is built from TRBV5-1 and TRBJ2-3; D might be TRBD1 (5 bases). Trimming removed 3 bases from V and 5 bases from J, with 13 bases in between. The CDR3 contains 14 residues. Germline V gene sequence: CDR1 SGHRS, CDR2 YFSETQ.

V gene TRBV5-1 combines with J gene TRBJ2-7; TRBD2 is a possible D gene (6 bases). Germline V gives CDR1 SGHRS, CDR2 YFSETQ. This CDR3 spans 13 amino acids. Trimming removed 4 bases at V and 7 bases at J, with 15 bases between. This CDR3 is CASSATLAGEQYF. CDR3 DNA: TGCGCCAGCAGCGCCACACTAGCTGGGGAGCAGTACTTC.

Regarding this clone: In the same sample, other DNA sequences code for this CDR3. The chain couples TRBV6-2 or TRBV6-3 to TRBJ2-6; D gene ambiguous. V lost 4 bases and J lost 4, with 11 bases in between. The CDR3 runs 15 residues. Germline lookup yields CDR1 MNHEY and CDR2 SVGEGT. The CDR3 bases are TGTGCCAGCAGTTCAGGTCTCTCCGGGGCCAACGTCCTGACTTTC. It yields the protein CASSSGLSGANVLTF.

The V call is TRBV6-6, the J call TRBJ1-6; D is undetermined. The CDR3 is 14 residues long. Germline-derived CDR1 and CDR2 are MNHNY and SVGAGI (reference sequence). Deletions cut 0 bases from V and 13 bases from J, with 13 bases between. The CDR3 here is CASSYSGGNGPLHF. The DNA for the CDR3 is TGTGCCAGCAGTTACTCGGGAGGGAATGGGCCCCTCCACTTT.

J is TRBJ2-1 and V is TRBV7-9; D uncertain. Trimming removed 7 bases at V and 0 bases at J, with 10 bases between. Germline V gene sequence: CDR1 SEHNR, CDR2 FQNEAQ (reference sequence). The CDR3 runs 14 residues. The CDR3: CASIGQSSYNEQFF. The CDR3, as DNA: TGTGCCAGCATTGGTCAGAGCTCCTACAATGAGCAGTTCTTC.

This sequence joins TRBV11-2 and TRBJ2-7; D is unresolved. Trimming stripped 2 bases from V and 3 bases from J, with 8 bases between. The CDR3 contains 13 residues. Per germline, CDR1 SGHAT and CDR2 FQNNGV. CDR3 sequence reads: CASSLRDYYEQYF. Here the CDR3 DNA reads TGTGCCAGCAGCTTAAGGGATTACTACGAGCAGTACTTC.

This sequence joins TRBV18 and TRBJ1-1; D is uncertain. Germline V CDR1 and CDR2: KGHSH, LQKENI. V gave up 2 bases and J gave up 5 bases, with 6 bases separating them. The CDR3 runs 12 residues. DNA of the CDR3: TGTGCCAGCTCACCAGCGGGTACTGAAGCTTTCTTT. Protein: CASSPAGTEAFF.

The chain has TRBV18 and TRBJ1-6; D unclear. Deletions cut 2 bases from V and 6 bases from J, with 5 bases between. The CDR3 totals 13 residues. The germline gives CDR1 KGHSH, CDR2 LQKENI. CDR3 in DNA: TGTGCCAGCTCACCAGGGGTTAATTCACCCCTCCACTTT. Amino acid sequence: CASSPGVNSPLHF.